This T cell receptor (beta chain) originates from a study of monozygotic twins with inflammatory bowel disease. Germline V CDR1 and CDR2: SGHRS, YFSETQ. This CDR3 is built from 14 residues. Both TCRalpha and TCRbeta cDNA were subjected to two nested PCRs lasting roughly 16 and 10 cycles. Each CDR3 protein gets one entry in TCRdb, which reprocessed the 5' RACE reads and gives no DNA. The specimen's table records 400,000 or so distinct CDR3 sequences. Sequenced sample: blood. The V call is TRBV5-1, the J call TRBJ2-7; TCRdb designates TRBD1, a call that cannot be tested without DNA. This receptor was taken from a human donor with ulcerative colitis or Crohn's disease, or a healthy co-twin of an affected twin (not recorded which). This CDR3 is CASSPQDPGVEQYF.